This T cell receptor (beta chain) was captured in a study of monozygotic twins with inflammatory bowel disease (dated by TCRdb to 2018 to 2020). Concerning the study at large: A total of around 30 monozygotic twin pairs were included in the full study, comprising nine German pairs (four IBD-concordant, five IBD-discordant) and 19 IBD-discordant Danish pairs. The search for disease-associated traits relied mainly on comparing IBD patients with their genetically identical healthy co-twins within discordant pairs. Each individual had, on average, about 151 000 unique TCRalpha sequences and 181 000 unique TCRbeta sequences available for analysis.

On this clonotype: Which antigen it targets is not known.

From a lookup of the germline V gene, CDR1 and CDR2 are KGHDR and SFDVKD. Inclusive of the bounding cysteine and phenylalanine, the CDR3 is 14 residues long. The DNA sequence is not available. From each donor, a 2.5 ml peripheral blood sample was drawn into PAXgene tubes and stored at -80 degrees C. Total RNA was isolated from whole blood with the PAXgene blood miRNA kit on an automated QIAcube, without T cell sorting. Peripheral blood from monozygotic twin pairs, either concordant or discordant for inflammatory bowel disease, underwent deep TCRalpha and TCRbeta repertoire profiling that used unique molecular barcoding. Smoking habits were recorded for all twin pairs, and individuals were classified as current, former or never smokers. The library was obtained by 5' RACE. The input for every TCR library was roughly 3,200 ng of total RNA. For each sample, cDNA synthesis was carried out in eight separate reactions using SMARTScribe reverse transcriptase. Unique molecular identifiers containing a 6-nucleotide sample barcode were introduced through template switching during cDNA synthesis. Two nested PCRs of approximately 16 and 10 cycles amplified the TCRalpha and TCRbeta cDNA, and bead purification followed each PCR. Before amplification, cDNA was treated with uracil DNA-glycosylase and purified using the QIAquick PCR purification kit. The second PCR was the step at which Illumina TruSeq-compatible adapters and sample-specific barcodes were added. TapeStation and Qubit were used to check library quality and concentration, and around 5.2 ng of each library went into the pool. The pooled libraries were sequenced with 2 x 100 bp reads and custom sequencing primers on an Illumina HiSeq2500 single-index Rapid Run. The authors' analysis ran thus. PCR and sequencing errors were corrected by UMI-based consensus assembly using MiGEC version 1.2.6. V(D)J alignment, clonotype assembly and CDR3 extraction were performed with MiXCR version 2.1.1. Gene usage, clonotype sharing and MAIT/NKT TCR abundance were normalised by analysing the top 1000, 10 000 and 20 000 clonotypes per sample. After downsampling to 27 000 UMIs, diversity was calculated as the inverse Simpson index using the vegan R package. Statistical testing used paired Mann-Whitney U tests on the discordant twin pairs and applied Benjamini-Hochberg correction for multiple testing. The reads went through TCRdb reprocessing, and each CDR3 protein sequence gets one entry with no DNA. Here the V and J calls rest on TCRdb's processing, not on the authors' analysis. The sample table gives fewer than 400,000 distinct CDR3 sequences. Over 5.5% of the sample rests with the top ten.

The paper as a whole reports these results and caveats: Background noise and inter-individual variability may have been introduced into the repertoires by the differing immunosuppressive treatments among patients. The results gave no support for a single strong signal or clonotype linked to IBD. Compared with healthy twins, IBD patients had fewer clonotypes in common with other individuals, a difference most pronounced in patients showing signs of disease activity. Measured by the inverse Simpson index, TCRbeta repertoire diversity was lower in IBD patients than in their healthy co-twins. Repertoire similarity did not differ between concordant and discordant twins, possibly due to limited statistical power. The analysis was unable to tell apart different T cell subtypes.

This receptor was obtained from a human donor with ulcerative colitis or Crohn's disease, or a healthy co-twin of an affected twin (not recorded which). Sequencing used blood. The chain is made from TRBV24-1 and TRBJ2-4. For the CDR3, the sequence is CATSKTLAKNIQYF.